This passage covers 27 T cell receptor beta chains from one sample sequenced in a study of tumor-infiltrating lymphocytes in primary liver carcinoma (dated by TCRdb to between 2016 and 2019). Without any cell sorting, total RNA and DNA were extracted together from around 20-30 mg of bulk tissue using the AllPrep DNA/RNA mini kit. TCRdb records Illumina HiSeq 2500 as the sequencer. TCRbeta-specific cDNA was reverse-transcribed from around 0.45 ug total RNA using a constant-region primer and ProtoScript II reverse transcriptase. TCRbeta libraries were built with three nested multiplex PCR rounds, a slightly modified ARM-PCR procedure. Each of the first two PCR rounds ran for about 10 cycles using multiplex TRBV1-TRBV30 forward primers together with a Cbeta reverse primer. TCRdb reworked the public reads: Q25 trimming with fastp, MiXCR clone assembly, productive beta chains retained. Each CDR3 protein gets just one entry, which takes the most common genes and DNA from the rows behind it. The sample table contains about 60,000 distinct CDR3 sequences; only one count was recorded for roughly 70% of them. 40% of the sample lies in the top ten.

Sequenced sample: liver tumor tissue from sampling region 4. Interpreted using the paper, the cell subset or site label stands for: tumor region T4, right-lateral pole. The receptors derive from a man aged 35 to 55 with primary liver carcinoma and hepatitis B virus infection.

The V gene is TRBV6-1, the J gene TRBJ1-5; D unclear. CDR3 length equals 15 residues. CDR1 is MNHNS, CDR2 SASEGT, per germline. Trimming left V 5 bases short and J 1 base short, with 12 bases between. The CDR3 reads CASSKFAGSNQPQHF. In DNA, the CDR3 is TGTGCCAGCAGTAAATTTGCGGGAAGCAATCAGCCCCAGCATTTT.

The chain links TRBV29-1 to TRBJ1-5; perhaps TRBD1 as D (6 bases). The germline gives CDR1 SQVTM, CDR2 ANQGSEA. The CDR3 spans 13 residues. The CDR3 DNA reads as TGCAACGCCGGAGGGGGAGCAAATCAGCCCCAGCATTTT. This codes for CNAGGGANQPQHF.

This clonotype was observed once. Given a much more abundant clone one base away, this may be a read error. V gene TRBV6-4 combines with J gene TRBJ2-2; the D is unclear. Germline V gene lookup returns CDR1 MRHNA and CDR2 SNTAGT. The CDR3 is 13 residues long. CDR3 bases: TGTGCCAGCAGTGACTCGAACACCTGGGAGCTGTTTTTT. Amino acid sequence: CASSDSNTWELFF.

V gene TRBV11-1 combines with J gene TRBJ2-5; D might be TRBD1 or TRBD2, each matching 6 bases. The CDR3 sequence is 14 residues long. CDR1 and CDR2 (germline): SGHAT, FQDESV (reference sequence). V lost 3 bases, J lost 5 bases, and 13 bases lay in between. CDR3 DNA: TGTGCCAGCAGCTTTAACCGGGGGCAGGAGACCCAGTACTTC. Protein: CASSFNRGQETQYF.

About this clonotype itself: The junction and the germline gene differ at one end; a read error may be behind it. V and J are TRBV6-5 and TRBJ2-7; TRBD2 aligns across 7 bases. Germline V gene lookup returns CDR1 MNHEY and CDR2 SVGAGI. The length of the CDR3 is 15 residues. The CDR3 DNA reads TGTGCCAGCAGAAAAGAACCGGGAGGCTCCTACAAGCAGTACTTC. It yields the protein CASRKEPGGSYKQYF.

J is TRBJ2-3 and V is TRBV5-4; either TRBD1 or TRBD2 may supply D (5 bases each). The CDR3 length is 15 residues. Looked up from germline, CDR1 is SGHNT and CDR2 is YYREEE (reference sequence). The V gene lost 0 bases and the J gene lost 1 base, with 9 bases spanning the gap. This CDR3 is CASSLDGACTDTQYF. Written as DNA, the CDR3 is TGTGCCAGCAGCTTGGACGGGGCTTGCACAGATACGCAGTATTTT.

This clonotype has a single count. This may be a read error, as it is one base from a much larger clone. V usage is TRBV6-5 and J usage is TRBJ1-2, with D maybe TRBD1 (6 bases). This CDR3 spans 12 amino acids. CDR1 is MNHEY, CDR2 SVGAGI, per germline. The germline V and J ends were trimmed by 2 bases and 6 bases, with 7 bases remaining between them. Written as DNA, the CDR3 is TGTGCCAGCAGTTACAGGGGGGATGGCTACACCTTC. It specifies CASSYRGDGYTF.

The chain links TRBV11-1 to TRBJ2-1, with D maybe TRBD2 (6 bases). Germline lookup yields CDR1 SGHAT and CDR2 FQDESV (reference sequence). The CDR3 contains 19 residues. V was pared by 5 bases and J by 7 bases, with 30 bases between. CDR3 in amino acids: CASSAGGTVKSPIWNEQFF. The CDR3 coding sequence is TGTGCCAGCAGCGCAGGCGGGACTGTCAAATCTCCTATATGGAATGAGCAGTTCTTC.

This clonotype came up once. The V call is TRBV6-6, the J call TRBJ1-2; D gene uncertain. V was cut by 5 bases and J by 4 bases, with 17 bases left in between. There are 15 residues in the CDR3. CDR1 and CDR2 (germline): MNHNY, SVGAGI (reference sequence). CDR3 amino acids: CASSGIGLVLYGYTF. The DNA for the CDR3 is TGTGCCAGCAGTGGTATAGGGCTAGTACTCTATGGCTACACCTTC.

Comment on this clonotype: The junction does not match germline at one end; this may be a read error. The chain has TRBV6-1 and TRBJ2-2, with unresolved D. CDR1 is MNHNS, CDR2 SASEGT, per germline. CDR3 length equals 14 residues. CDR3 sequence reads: CACWADLNTEELFF. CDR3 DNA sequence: TGTGCCTGCTGGGCAGACCTGAACACCGAGGAGCTGTTTTTT.

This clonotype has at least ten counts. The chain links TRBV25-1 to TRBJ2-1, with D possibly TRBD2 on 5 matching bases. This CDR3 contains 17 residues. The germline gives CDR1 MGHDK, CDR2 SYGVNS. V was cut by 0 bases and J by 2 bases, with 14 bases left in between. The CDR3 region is CASSEYSAGGTYNEQFF. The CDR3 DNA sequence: TGTGCCAGCAGTGAATATAGTGCGGGTGGAACCTACAATGAGCAGTTCTTC.

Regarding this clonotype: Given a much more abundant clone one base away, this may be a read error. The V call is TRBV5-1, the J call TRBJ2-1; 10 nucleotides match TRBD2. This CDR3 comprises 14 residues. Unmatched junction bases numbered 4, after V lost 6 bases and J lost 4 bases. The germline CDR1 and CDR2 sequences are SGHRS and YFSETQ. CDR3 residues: CASMLAGGYNEQFF. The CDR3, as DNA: TGCGCCAGCATGTTAGCGGGAGGTTACAATGAGCAGTTCTTC.

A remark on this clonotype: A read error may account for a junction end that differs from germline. CDR3: CASSLLGPYEQYF. DNA for the CDR3: TGCGCCAGCAGCTTACTCGGACCCTACGAGCAGTACTTC. The V call is TRBV11-1, the J call TRBJ2-7; D remains ambiguous. Germline V lookup: CDR1 SGHAT, CDR2 FQDESV (reference sequence). The CDR3 spans 13 residues.

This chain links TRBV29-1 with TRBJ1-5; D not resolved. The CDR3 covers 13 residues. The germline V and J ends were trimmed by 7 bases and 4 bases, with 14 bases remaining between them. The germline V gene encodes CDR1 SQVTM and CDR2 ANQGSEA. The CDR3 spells CSAGEGANQPQHF. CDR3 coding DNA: TGCAGCGCCGGAGAGGGAGCAAATCAGCCCCAGCATTTT. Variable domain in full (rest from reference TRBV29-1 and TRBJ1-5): SAVISQKPSRDICQRGTSLTIQCQVDSQVTMMFWYRQQPGQSLTLIATANQGSEATYESGFVIDKFPISRPNLTFSTLTVSNMSPEDSSIYLCSAGEGANQPQHFGDGTRLSIL.

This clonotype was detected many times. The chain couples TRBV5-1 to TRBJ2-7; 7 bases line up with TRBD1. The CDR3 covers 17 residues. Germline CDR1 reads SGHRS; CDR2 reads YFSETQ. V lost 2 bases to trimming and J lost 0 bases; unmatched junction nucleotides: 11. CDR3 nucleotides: TGCGCCAGCAGCTTCAGGGGTGGACAGGCAAGCTCCTACGAGCAGTACTTC. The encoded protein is CASSFRGGQASSYEQYF.

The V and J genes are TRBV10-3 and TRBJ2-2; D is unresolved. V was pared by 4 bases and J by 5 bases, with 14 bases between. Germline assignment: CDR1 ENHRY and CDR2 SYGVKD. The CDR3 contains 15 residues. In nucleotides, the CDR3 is TGTGCCATCAGTGCGATAGGTGGTGGGACCGGGGAGCTGTTTTTT. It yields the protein CAISAIGGGTGELFF.

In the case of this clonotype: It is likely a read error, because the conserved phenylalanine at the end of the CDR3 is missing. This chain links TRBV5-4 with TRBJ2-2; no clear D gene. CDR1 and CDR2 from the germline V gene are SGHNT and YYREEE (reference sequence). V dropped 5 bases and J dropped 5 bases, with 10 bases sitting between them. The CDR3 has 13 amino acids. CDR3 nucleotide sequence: TGTGCCAGCAGGGGGATAGGGACCGGGGAGCTGTTTTGT. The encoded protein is CASRGIGTGELFC.

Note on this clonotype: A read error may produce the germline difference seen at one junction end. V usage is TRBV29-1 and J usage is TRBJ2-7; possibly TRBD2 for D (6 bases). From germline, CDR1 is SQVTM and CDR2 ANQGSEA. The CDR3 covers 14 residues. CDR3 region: CSVGLTGAFYEQYF. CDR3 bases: TGCAGCGTTGGTTTAACGGGAGCATTCTACGAGCAATACTTC.

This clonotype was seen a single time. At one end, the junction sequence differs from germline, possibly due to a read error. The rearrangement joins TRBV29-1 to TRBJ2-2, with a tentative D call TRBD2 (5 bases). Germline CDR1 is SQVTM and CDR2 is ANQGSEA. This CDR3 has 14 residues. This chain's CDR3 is CSVDSAVNTGELIF. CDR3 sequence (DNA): TGCAGCGTTGATTCAGCGGTGAACACCGGGGAACTGATTTTT.

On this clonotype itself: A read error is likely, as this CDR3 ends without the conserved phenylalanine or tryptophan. The CDR3 sequence: CAISTDHTWELFL. DNA for the CDR3: TGTGCCATCAGTACGGATCACACCTGGGAGCTGTTTCTT. The chain recombines TRBV10-3 with TRBJ2-2; D is ambiguous. In germline, CDR1 is ENHRY, CDR2 SYGVKD. The CDR3 contains 13 residues.

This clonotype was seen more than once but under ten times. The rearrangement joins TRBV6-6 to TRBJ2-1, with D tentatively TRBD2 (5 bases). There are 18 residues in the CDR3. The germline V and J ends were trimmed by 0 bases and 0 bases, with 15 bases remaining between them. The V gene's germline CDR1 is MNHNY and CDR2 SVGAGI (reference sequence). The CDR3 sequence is CASSYSNGLAVSYNEQFF. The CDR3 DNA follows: TGTGCCAGCAGTTACTCGAATGGGCTAGCTGTCTCCTACAATGAGCAGTTCTTC.

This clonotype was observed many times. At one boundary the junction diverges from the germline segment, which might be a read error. CDR3 nucleotides: TGCTGCGTTGAACCGCCAGGATCCTTCGAGCAGTACTTC. Protein product: CCVEPPGSFEQYF. The V gene is TRBV29-1, the J gene TRBJ2-7; unclear D gene. The germline gives CDR1 SQVTM, CDR2 ANQGSEA. The CDR3 is 13 residues long.

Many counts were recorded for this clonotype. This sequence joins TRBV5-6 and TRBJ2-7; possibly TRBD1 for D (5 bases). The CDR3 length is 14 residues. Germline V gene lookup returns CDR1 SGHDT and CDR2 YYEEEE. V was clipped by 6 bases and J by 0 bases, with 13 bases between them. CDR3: CASTRTPSSYEQYF. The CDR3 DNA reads TGTGCCAGCACCCGGACACCGAGCTCCTACGAGCAGTACTTC.

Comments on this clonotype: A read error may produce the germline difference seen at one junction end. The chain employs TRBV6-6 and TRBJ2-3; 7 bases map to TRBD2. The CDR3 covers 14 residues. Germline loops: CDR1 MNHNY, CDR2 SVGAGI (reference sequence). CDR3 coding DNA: TGTGCCAGCAGAAACAGCGGGAATACAGATACGCATTATTTT. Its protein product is CASRNSGNTDTHYF.

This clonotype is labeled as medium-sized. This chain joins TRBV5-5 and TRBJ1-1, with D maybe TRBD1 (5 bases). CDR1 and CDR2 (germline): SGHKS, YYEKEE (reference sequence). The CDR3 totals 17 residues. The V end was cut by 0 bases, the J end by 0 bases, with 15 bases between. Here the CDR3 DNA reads TGTGCCAGCAGCTTGGGGGACCGGTCCAGCTTGAACACTGAAGCTTTCTTT. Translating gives CASSLGDRSSLNTEAFF.

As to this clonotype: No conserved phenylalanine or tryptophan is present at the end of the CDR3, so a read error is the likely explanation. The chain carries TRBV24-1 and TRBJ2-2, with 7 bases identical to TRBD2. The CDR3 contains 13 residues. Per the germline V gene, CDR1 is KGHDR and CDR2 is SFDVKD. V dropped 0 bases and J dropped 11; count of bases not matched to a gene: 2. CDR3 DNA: TGTGCCACCAGTGATTTGACAGCGGGAGAGCTGTTTTAT. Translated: CATSDLTAGELFY.

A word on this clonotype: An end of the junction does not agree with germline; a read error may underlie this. As DNA, the CDR3 is TGTGCCAGCAGATCCCATTCTTCCGAGACAGCCTACGAGGAGTACTTC. Protein product: CASRSHSSETAYEEYF. The chain is built from TRBV11-2 and TRBJ2-7; TRBD1 is a possible D gene (5 bases). CDR1 is SGHAT and CDR2 is FQNNGV in the germline V gene. The CDR3 totals 16 residues.